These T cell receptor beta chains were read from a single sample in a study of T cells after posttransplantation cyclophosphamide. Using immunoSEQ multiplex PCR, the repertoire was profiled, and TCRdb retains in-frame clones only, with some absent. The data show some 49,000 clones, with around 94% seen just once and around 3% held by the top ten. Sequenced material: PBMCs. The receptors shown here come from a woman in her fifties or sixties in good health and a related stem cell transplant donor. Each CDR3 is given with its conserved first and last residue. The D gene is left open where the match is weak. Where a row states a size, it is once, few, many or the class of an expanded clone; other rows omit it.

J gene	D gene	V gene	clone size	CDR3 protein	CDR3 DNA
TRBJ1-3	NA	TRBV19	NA	CASTPPSGFSGNTIYF	TGTGCCAGTACCCCTCCCTCAGGTTTCTCTGGAAACACCATATATTTT
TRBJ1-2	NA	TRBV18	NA	CASSPLDSGGYTF	TGTGCCAGCTCACCCTTGGACAGCGGCGGCTACACCTTC
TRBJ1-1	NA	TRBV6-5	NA	CASSEPKNTEAFF	TGTGCCAGCAGTGAACCTAAGAACACTGAAGCTTTCTTT
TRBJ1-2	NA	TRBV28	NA	CASSLTVGYGYTF	TGTGCCAGCAGTTTGACAGTCGGCTATGGCTACACCTTC
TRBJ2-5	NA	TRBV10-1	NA	CASSDPGRETQYF	TGCGCCAGCAGTGATCCCGGTCGGGAGACCCAGTACTTC
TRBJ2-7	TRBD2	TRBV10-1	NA	CASRAAGSYEQYF	TGCGCCAGCAGAGCAGCGGGATCCTACGAGCAGTACTTC
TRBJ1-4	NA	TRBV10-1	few	CASGSDGEKLFF	TGCGCCTCGGGGTCAGACGGTGAAAAACTGTTTTTT
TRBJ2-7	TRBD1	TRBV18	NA	CASSPLPGGPRTGAEQYF	TGTGCCAGCTCACCACTGCCAGGGGGTCCGCGCACTGGGGCGGAACAGTACTTC
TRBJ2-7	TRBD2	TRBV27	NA	CASSETSGRYEQYF	TGTGCCAGCAGTGAAACTAGCGGGAGATACGAGCAGTACTTC
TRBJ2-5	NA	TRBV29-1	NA	CSVERGGETQYF	TGCAGCGTTGAAAGAGGGGGAGAGACCCAGTACTTC
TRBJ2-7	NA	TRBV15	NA	CATSSEEYEQYF	TGTGCCACCAGCAGTGAGGAGTACGAGCAGTACTTC
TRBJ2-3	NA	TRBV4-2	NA	CASSPRTDTTDTQYF	TGTGCCAGCAGCCCTCGGACTGATACCACAGATACGCAGTATTTT
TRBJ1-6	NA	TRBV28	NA	CASNPPGRGVYNSPLHF	TGTGCCAGCAATCCCCCTGGCAGGGGAGTGTATAATTCACCCCTCCACTTT
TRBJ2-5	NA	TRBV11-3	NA	CASSPGDTPETQYF	TGTGCCAGCAGCCCCGGGGACACCCCGGAGACCCAGTACTTC